Below, 19 T cell receptor beta chains from the same sample are listed, as sequenced in a study of control samples from healthy donors and cancer patients. This table comes from immunoSEQ multiplex PCR, and its TCRdb copy is limited to in-frame clones, with some not included. The profile shows some 120,000 clones, around 90% of them singletons. Sequencing was done on a sample of blood. Receptors originate from a woman in her seventies in good health.

This clone turned up a few times. This chain links TRBV6-2 or TRBV6-3 with TRBJ2-7; D remains ambiguous. Germline CDR1 MNHEY, CDR2 SVGEGT. The length of the CDR3 is 15 residues. Trimming shortened V by 3 bases and J by 9 bases, and 21 bases separated the two germline ends. CDR3 residues: CASSYAGPTRGTQYF. CDR3 nucleotides: TGTGCCAGCAGTTATGCCGGACCGACCCGTGGTACGCAGTACTTC.

This clone was observed once. The chain carries TRBV5-1 and TRBJ2-1; 9 nucleotides match TRBD2. From germline, CDR1 is SGHRS and CDR2 YFSETQ. CDR3 length: 15 residues. J was trimmed by 2 bases and V by 4 bases; bases with no gene match: 4. The CDR3 nucleotides read TGCGCCAGCAGCCGCGGCGGGGGGGCCTACAATGAGCAGTTCTTC. This sequence encodes CASSRGGGAYNEQFF. The whole variable domain, filled in from reference TRBV5-1 and TRBJ2-1, reads KAGVTQTPRYLIKTRGQQVTLSCSPISGHRSVSWYQQTPGQGLQFLFEYFSETQRNKGNFPGRFSGRQFSNSRSEMNVSTLELGDSALYLCASSRGGGAYNEQFFGPGTRLTVL.

The chain couples TRBV5-1 to TRBJ1-5; 9 nucleotides match TRBD1. The germline CDR1 and CDR2 sequences are SGHRS and YFSETQ. V lost 3 bases and J lost 6; bases outside the gene matches: 4. CDR3 length: 14 residues. The CDR3 is CASSSGQGGQPQHF. The CDR3, as DNA: TGCGCCAGCAGCTCGGGACAGGGAGGTCAGCCCCAGCATTTT.

This clone was seen more than once but under ten times. This chain joins TRBV24-1 and TRBJ2-5; D gene ambiguous. The V end was cut by 4 bases, the J end by 3 bases, with 11 bases between. This CDR3 has 14 residues. Germline-derived CDR1 and CDR2 are KGHDR and SFDVKD. This CDR3 reads CATSEGRGKETQYF. The CDR3 DNA is TGTGCCACCAGTGAAGGCCGAGGAAAAGAGACCCAGTACTTC.

This rearrangement joins TRBV6-1 to TRBJ1-5; D is ambiguous. Germline V gene data show CDR1 as MNHNS and CDR2 as SASEGT. Trimming pared 3 bases from V and 5 bases from J, leaving 14 bases between. The CDR3 runs 15 residues. The chain's CDR3 is CASSETGRWDQPQHF. In nucleotides, the CDR3 is TGTGCCAGCAGTGAGACCGGGAGGTGGGATCAGCCCCAGCATTTT.

The rearrangement uses TRBV5-1 and TRBJ1-5; no definite D call. CDR1 SGHRS and CDR2 YFSETQ come from the germline V gene. Trimming stripped 0 bases from V and 1 base from J, with 5 bases between. The CDR3 sequence is 14 residues long. The CDR3 reads CASSLEASNQPQHF. The DNA of the CDR3 is TGCGCCAGCAGCTTGGAGGCCAGCAATCAGCCCCAGCATTTT.

The chain combines TRBV7-2 with TRBJ1-4; D remains ambiguous. Looked up from germline, CDR1 is SGHTA and CDR2 is FQGNSA. With 1 base removed from V and 0 bases from J, the gap between germline ends came to 6 bases. This CDR3 has 15 amino acids. CDR3 loop: CASSLGPATNEKLFF. The CDR3 DNA follows: TGTGCCAGCAGCTTAGGGCCAGCAACTAATGAAAAACTGTTTTTT.

V and J are TRBV4-1 and TRBJ1-1; D not certain. The CDR3 loop spans 18 amino acids. V lost 1 base to trimming and J lost 1 base, with 19 bases between them. CDR1 MGHRA and CDR2 YSYEKL come from the germline V gene. CDR3 bases: TGCGCCAGCAGCCAAGGGTCTAGCGGGCGAGGTCCGAACACTGAAGCTTTCTTT. It codes for CASSQGSSGRGPNTEAFF.

The chain uses TRBV2 and TRBJ2-3; D is uncertain. The CDR3 is made up of 14 amino acids. V lost 5 bases and J lost 0, with 9 bases in between. CDR1 and CDR2 (germline): SNHLY, FYNNEI. This CDR3 reads CASSQSTSTDTQYF. The CDR3 nucleotides read TGTGCCAGCAGTCAGTCTACTAGCACAGATACGCAGTATTTT. The full variable domain, in which reference TRBV2 and TRBJ2-3 provide the parts outside the CDR3, is EPEVTQTPSHQVTQMGQEVILRCVPISNHLYFYWYRQILGQKVEFLVSFYNNEISEKSEIFDDQFSVERPDGSNFTLKIRSTKLEDSAMYFCASSQSTSTDTQYFGPGTRLTVL.

This chain connects TRBV13 to TRBJ1-5, with TRBD1 matching 7 bases. Germline CDR1 and CDR2: PRHDT and FYEKMQ (reference sequence). Trimming removed 0 bases from V and 7 bases from J; junction bases left unmatched: 3. The length of the CDR3 is 14 residues. Here the CDR3 reads CASSLGGGGQPQHF. In nucleotides, the CDR3 is TGTGCCAGCAGCTTAGGAGGGGGCGGGCAGCCCCAGCATTTT.

The rearrangement joins TRBV5-1 to TRBJ2-3, with D perhaps matching TRBD1 (6 bases). CDR3 length equals 13 residues. CDR1 and CDR2 (germline): SGHRS, YFSETQ. Trimming shortened V by 9 bases and J by 6 bases, and 17 bases separated the two germline ends. The CDR3 DNA is TGCGCCACCACCCCAAGGCAGGGGGATACGCAGTATTTT. Translation: CATTPRQGDTQYF.

The DNA for the CDR3 is TGTGCCAGCAGTGGCCGGGACAGGGGGCTGCATAATTCACCCCTCCACTTT. Its protein is CASSGRDRGLHNSPLHF. The chain recombines TRBV27 with TRBJ1-6; 12 bases align to TRBD1. Germline CDR1 and CDR2: MNHEY and SMNVEV (reference sequence). The CDR3 spans 17 residues. V lost 5 bases to trimming and J lost 5 bases; unmatched junction nucleotides: 7.

The V gene is TRBV9, the J gene TRBJ1-2; D is perhaps TRBD1 (5 bases). In germline, CDR1 is SGDLS, CDR2 YYNGEE. V was shortened by 1 base and J by 2 bases, with 18 bases between the two germline ends. The CDR3 totals 17 residues. The CDR3 coding sequence is TGTGCCAGCAGCGTAATGACAGCCGGCGGGGGAAACTATGGCTACACCTTC. Its translation is CASSVMTAGGGNYGYTF.

The table lists this clone with a few counts. This chain links TRBV5-8 with TRBJ1-5, with D unclear. The CDR3 length is 16 residues. Trimming took 4 bases from V and 5 from J, leaving 19 bases between them. Germline CDR1 and CDR2: SGHTS and YDEGEE. As DNA, the CDR3 is TGTGCCAGCAGCCGATACAAAATTAGCGGCGATCAGCCCCAGCATTTT. This codes for CASSRYKISGDQPQHF.

The rearrangement links TRBV3-1 (or the pseudogene TRBV3-2) to TRBJ1-1; D unresolved. V shed 0 bases and J shed 1 base, with 9 bases lying between them. Germline loops: CDR1 LGHDT, CDR2 YNNKEL (reference sequence). This CDR3 has 15 amino acids. The chain's CDR3 is CASSQDLWTNTEAFF. The CDR3 bases are TGTGCCAGCAGCCAAGACTTGTGGACGAACACTGAAGCTTTCTTT.

The V call is TRBV5-5, the J call TRBJ1-1; D is unresolved. V lost 4 bases to trimming and J lost 0 bases, with 7 bases between them. The CDR3 covers 13 residues. The V gene's germline CDR1 is SGHKS and CDR2 YYEKEE (reference sequence). The CDR3 DNA is TGTGCCAGCAGCCGGACGGTGAACACTGAAGCTTTCTTT. As protein: CASSRTVNTEAFF.

The table lists this clone with a few counts. J is TRBJ1-2 and V is TRBV5-1; D uncertain. The V end lost 5 bases, the J end lost 2 bases, and 10 bases lay between the germline ends. Germline values: CDR1 SGHRS, CDR2 YFSETQ. The CDR3 is 13 residues long. In DNA form, the CDR3 reads TGCGCCAGCAGGGCAGGAGAGAACTATGGCTACACCTTC. This encodes CASRAGENYGYTF.

The rearrangement uses TRBV6-2 or TRBV6-3 and TRBJ1-6; no definite D call. V was clipped by 2 bases and J by 4 bases, with 18 bases between them. This CDR3 is 18 amino acids long. Germline values: CDR1 MNHEY, CDR2 SVGEGT. For the CDR3, the DNA is TGTGCCAGCAGTTACGGTCGCGACCAAGGGCTTTATAATTCACCCCTCCACTTT. This translates into CASSYGRDQGLYNSPLHF.

The chain employs TRBV4-2 and TRBJ2-5, with D maybe TRBD2 (6 bases). The CDR3 is 15 residues long. Trimming left V 1 base short and J 5 bases short, with 14 bases between. The germline V gene has CDR1 LGHNA and CDR2 YNFKEQ. Here the CDR3 DNA reads TGTGCCAGCAGCCAAGCTCTCTTGAGCGGGGAGACCCAGTACTTC. It encodes CASSQALLSGETQYF.